These T cell receptor beta chains were read from a single sample in a study of T cell repertoires in cytomegalovirus infection. Using its own MiXCR run on the reads, TCRdb lists one record per CDR3 protein. Of some 400,000 distinct CDR3 sequences listed, 15% to 20% were seen once; the top ten hold roughly 9%. Material: PBMCs. These receptors all stem from a human donor in good health (CMV status not recorded). Some clones in this sample may be carry-over from other donors' samples. Each CDR3 is given with its conserved first and last residue. The D gene is left open where the match is weak. Where a row states a size, it is once, few, many or the class of an expanded clone; other rows omit it.

clone size	V gene	D gene	J gene	CDR3 protein	CDR3 DNA
few	TRBV6-1	NA	TRBJ2-3	CASSEEWDTQYF	TGTGCCAGCAGTGAAGAGTGGGATACGCAGTATTTT
many	TRBV6-2/TRBV6-3	NA	TRBJ2-4	CASSYLQGPGLAKNIQYF	TGTGCCAGCAGTTACCTCCAAGGTCCGGGACTAGCCAAAAACATTCAGTACTTC
NA	TRBV5-1	TRBD2	TRBJ2-5	CASSTSGSQETQYF	TGCGCCAGCAGCACTAGCGGTTCCCAAGAGACCCAGTACTTC
NA	TRBV7-9	NA	TRBJ2-7	CASSPGPGNEQYF	TGTGCCAGCAGCCCCGGGCCGGGGAACGAGCAGTACTTC
NA	TRBV20-1	TRBD2	TRBJ2-2	CSAGAGGNTGELFF	TGCAGTGCTGGGGCGGGGGGGAACACCGGGGAGCTGTTTTTT
few	TRBV18	NA	TRBJ1-4	CASSPQGMGEKLFF	TGTGCCAGCTCACCACAGGGGATGGGTGAAAAACTGTTTTTT
few	TRBV11-2	NA	TRBJ2-2	CASSVGQPNTGELFF	TGTGCCAGCAGCGTCGGACAGCCGAACACCGGGGAGCTGTTTTTT
NA	TRBV7-8	NA	TRBJ2-6	CASRPRGANVLTF	TGTGCCAGCAGGCCCCGGGGGGCCAACGTCCTGACTTTC
many	TRBV7-8	NA	TRBJ2-7	CASSLAQRSSYEQYF	TGTGCCAGCAGCTTAGCGCAACGGAGCTCCTACGAGCAGTACTTC
few	TRBV27	NA	TRBJ1-5	CASSPWGEGNQPQHF	TGTGCCAGCAGCCCATGGGGGGAGGGCAATCAGCCCCAGCATTTT
NA	TRBV20-1	NA	TRBJ2-7	CSARPRSSYEQYF	TGCAGTGCTAGACCCAGGAGCTCCTACGAGCAGTACTTC
NA	TRBV20-1	NA	TRBJ1-5	CSARAGAGNQPQHF	TGCAGTGCTAGGGCGGGGGCTGGTAATCAGCCCCAGCATTTT
NA	TRBV28	NA	TRBJ2-1	CASSGSLNEQFF	TGTGCCAGCAGTGGTAGCCTCAATGAGCAGTTCTTC
NA	TRBV19	TRBD1	TRBJ1-6	CASSIWDRHSPLHF	TGTGCCAGTAGTATATGGGACAGACATTCACCCCTCCACTTT
NA	TRBV6-2/TRBV6-3	TRBD2	TRBJ2-7	CASSYLGTSKLHEQYF	TGTGCCAGCAGTTATCTTGGGACTAGCAAGCTCCACGAGCAGTACTTC
few	TRBV7-9	NA	TRBJ2-1	CASSPRSEQFF	TGTGCCAGCAGCCCTCGGTCCGAGCAGTTCTTC
NA	TRBV19	NA	TRBJ1-5	CASHQAGQPQHF	TGTGCCAGTCATCAAGCGGGTCAGCCCCAGCATTTT
few	TRBV20-1	NA	TRBJ1-1	CSAFDRTEAFF	TGCAGTGCTTTCGACCGTACTGAAGCTTTCTTT
few	TRBV29-1	NA	TRBJ2-7	CSVPVGYEQYF	TGCAGCGTCCCCGTAGGATACGAGCAGTACTTC
NA	TRBV9	TRBD2	TRBJ2-3	CASIVSGLAGGQSPPDTQYF	TGTGCCAGCATAGTATCGGGACTAGCGGGAGGGCAAAGTCCTCCAGATACGCAGTATTTT
many	TRBV7-8	NA	TRBJ2-7	CASSDGGQGYEQYF	TGTGCCAGCAGCGACGGGGGCCAAGGCTACGAGCAGTACTTC
NA	TRBV4-3	NA	TRBJ2-7	CASSRGPHRYEQYF	TGCGCCAGCAGCCGAGGACCCCATCGGTACGAGCAGTACTTC
many	TRBV7-2	NA	TRBJ2-4	CASSLASVVAKNIQYF	TGTGCCAGCAGCTTAGCTTCTGTGGTAGCCAAAAACATTCAGTACTTC
many	TRBV24-1	TRBD2	TRBJ2-5	CATSAGGWYQETQYF	TGTGCCACCAGTGCGGGGGGGTGGTACCAAGAGACCCAGTACTTC
few	TRBV10-3	NA	TRBJ1-5	CASSDSFQPQHF	TGTGCCAGCAGCGACAGTTTTCAGCCCCAGCATTTT
many	TRBV7-9	TRBD2	TRBJ2-1	CASSPVVAGLGNEQFF	TGTGCCAGCAGCCCAGTTGTAGCGGGACTTGGCAATGAGCAGTTCTTC
NA	TRBV6-6	TRBD2	TRBJ2-3	CASSIPGLDGTDTQYF	TGTGCCAGCAGTATACCGGGACTAGATGGCACAGATACGCAGTATTTT
NA	TRBV10-3	NA	TRBJ2-5	CAISETAQGTQYF	TGTGCCATCAGTGAAACAGCTCAGGGGACCCAGTACTTC
NA	TRBV19	NA	TRBJ1-5	CASSGDFSSF	TGTGCCAGTAGTGGGGACTTTTCCTCCTTT
NA	TRBV14	NA	TRBJ2-1	CASSPQDGGQFF	TGTGCCAGCAGCCCCCAGGACGGCGGGCAGTTCTTC
few	TRBV3-1	NA	TRBJ2-3	CASSPGNSRPDTQYF	TGTGCCAGCAGCCCCGGGAATTCGCGTCCAGATACGCAGTATTTT